This is a list of T cell receptor beta chains from one sample in a study of regulatory T cells in long-lasting Graves disease. TCRdb reprocessed the multiplex PCR reads via MiXCR and lists one record per CDR3 protein. Here the sample spans 560,000 or so distinct CDR3 sequences, about 16% being singletons. These sequences were also reported in another study, on T cells in Graves' hyperthyroidism and ophthalmopathy.

The specimen was peripheral blood mononuclear cells (PBMCs), collected at new diagnosis, from a patient treated with antithyroid drugs. These receptor sequences come from a man between 18 and 35 years old with Graves disease. Each CDR3 is given with its conserved first and last residue. The D gene is left open where the match is weak. Clone size is given for some rows only: seen once, a few or many times, or a class if the clone is expanded.

D: .
size: .
J: TRBJ1-5
V: TRBV6-1
DNA: TGTGCCAGCGGGGTACAGCGAGGCAATCAGCCCCAGCATTTT
CDR3: CASGVQRGNQPQHF

D: .
size: many
J: TRBJ1-2
V: TRBV12-3/TRBV12-4
DNA: TGTGCCAGCAGTTGGGCAGTTGAGGATGGCTACACCTTC
CDR3: CASSWAVEDGYTF

D: .
size: many
J: TRBJ1-5
V: TRBV12-3/TRBV12-4
DNA: TGTGCCAGCAGGGGGGCAGGGGCGCAGCCCCAGCATTTT
CDR3: CASRGAGAQPQHF

D: .
size: many
J: TRBJ2-3
V: TRBV29-1
DNA: TGCAGCGCAGGGCGTGGGACACGCACAGATACGCAGTATTTT
CDR3: CSAGRGTRTDTQYF

D: .
size: many
J: TRBJ2-7
V: TRBV7-9
DNA: TGTGCCAGCAGCTTATCAGGGGGGTTCGACGAGCAGTACTTC
CDR3: CASSLSGGFDEQYF

D: .
size: .
J: TRBJ2-6
V: TRBV30
DNA: TGTGCCTGGGGGACGGGTGCCGGGGCCAACGTCCTGACTTTC
CDR3: CAWGTGAGANVLTF

D: .
size: .
J: TRBJ2-1
V: TRBV30
DNA: TGTGCCTGGAGTGTAGGAGCGGCTTGGGGGAATGAGCAGTTCTTC
CDR3: CAWSVGAAWGNEQFF

D: .
size: .
J: TRBJ1-6
V: TRBV20-1
DNA: TGCAGTGCTAGAGGAGCCCATGGGACCGCGGCTAAGGGGGCCCTCCACTTT
CDR3: CSARGAHGTAAKGALHF

D: .
size: many
J: TRBJ1-2
V: TRBV12-3/TRBV12-4
DNA: TGTGCCAGTGGGGCTGATCTGCGCTACACCTTC
CDR3: CASGADLRYTF

D: .
size: .
J: TRBJ2-1
V: TRBV7-2
DNA: TGTGCCAGCAGCTTAGTATCGGGAGTCGAGCAGTTCTTC
CDR3: CASSLVSGVEQFF

D: .
size: .
J: TRBJ1-6
V: TRBV9
DNA: TGTGCCAGCAGCGTAGGACCGGAGAATTCACCCCTCCACTTT
CDR3: CASSVGPENSPLHF

D: TRBD1
size: many
J: TRBJ1-1
V: TRBV28
DNA: TGTGCCAGCAGTACGACAGGGGATCGGAGCACTGAAGCTTTCTTT
CDR3: CASSTTGDRSTEAFF

D: .
size: .
J: TRBJ2-2
V: TRBV25-1
DNA: TGTGTCTGGGACACCGGGGAGCTGTTTTTT
CDR3: CVWDTGELFF

D: TRBD1
size: once
J: TRBJ1-1
V: TRBV28
DNA: TGTGCCAGCAGTACACAACCCGGGACAGCGAACACTGAAGCTTTCTTT
CDR3: CASSTQPGTANTEAFF

D: TRBD2
size: few
J: TRBJ2-1
V: TRBV6-2/TRBV6-3
DNA: TGTGCCAGCACTAGCGGGAGGGCCCGTGAGCAGTTCTTC
CDR3: CASTSGRAREQFF

D: .
size: many
J: TRBJ2-5
V: TRBV2
DNA: TGTGCCAGCAATCTTTTAGCGGTCCAAGAGACCCAGTACTTC
CDR3: CASNLLAVQETQYF

D: TRBD1
size: many
J: TRBJ2-3
V: TRBV6-5
DNA: TGTGCCAGCAGTTACCTAGGACAGGGCACCCCAGATACGCAGTATTTT
CDR3: CASSYLGQGTPDTQYF

D: .
size: many
J: TRBJ2-3
V: TRBV7-9
DNA: TGTGCCAGCACTGACCGTGACAGGTCTACAGATACGCAGTATTTT
CDR3: CASTDRDRSTDTQYF

D: .
size: many
J: TRBJ1-1
V: TRBV2
DNA: TGTGCCAGCAGTGTAGCCACGAACACTGAAGCTTTCTTT
CDR3: CASSVATNTEAFF

D: .
size: few
J: TRBJ2-7
V: TRBV9
DNA: TGTGCCAGCAGCACCCCCGCTACAGGACACGAGCAGTACTTC
CDR3: CASSTPATGHEQYF

D: TRBD1
size: .
J: TRBJ2-3
V: TRBV24-1
DNA: TGTGCCACCAGTGATTTGGGGACAGGGGACGGAGGAGATACGCAGTATTTT
CDR3: CATSDLGTGDGGDTQYF

D: .
size: .
J: TRBJ1-4
V: TRBV10-3
DNA: TGTGCCATCACGGCAGCTGCAAATGAAAAACTGTTTTTT
CDR3: CAITAAANEKLFF

D: .
size: many
J: TRBJ2-7
V: TRBV28
DNA: TGTGCCAGCACCGTCTACCCCGACGAGCAGTACTTC
CDR3: CASTVYPDEQYF

D: .
size: few
J: TRBJ2-2
V: TRBV4-1
DNA: TGCGCCAGCAGCCAAGCCGTTTCCGGGGAGCTGTTTTTT
CDR3: CASSQAVSGELFF

D: TRBD2
size: many
J: TRBJ2-7
V: TRBV28
DNA: TGTGCCAGCAGCGACGGGGGAGGGAAGAGCCACGAGCAGTACTTC
CDR3: CASSDGGGKSHEQYF

D: TRBD2
size: many
J: TRBJ2-1
V: TRBV6-2/TRBV6-3
DNA: TGTGCCAGCAGTTTGGGACTAGGCAACAATGAGCAGTTCTTC
CDR3: CASSLGLGNNEQFF

D: .
size: many
J: TRBJ1-5
V: TRBV27
DNA: TGTGCCAGCAGTCATAGGGTTGATCAGCCCCAGCATTTT
CDR3: CASSHRVDQPQHF

D: .
size: few
J: TRBJ1-3
V: TRBV12-3/TRBV12-4
DNA: TGTGCCAGCAGTTTTTGGGGAACTGGAAACACCATATATTTT
CDR3: CASSFWGTGNTIYF

D: .
size: .
J: TRBJ2-1
V: TRBV24-1
DNA: TGTGCCACCAGTGACCCCAGGAGCATTAATGAGCAGTTCTTC
CDR3: CATSDPRSINEQFF

D: .
size: many
J: TRBJ1-1
V: TRBV6-1
DNA: TGTGCCAGCAGTGAGGTTGCGGGGCACACTGAAGCTTTCTTT
CDR3: CASSEVAGHTEAFF

D: .
size: few
J: TRBJ2-7
V: TRBV20-1
DNA: TGCAGTGCTAGAGACCGGGACACCCAATACGAGCAGTACTTC
CDR3: CSARDRDTQYEQYF

D: .
size: many
J: TRBJ2-7
V: TRBV20-1
DNA: TGCAGTGCTAGTGACAGCTCCTACGAGCAGTACTTC
CDR3: CSASDSSYEQYF

D: .
size: few
J: TRBJ1-3
V: TRBV30
DNA: TGTGCCTTTTCTCTGAGCTCTGGAAACACCATATATTTT
CDR3: CAFSLSSGNTIYF

D: .
size: many
J: TRBJ1-1
V: TRBV20-1
DNA: TGCAGTGCTCCTACCGGGACGGCGAACACTGAAGCTTTCTTT
CDR3: CSAPTGTANTEAFF

D: TRBD1
size: many
J: TRBJ1-1
V: TRBV6-1
DNA: TGTGCCAGCACAAGACAGGGGGCTCTTTTGCGAGCTTTCTTT
CDR3: CASTRQGALLRAFF

D: TRBD2
size: many
J: TRBJ2-7
V: TRBV6-9
DNA: TGTGCCAGCAGTTACCTAGCGGGAGTAAGCATACCCTACGAGCAGTACTTC
CDR3: CASSYLAGVSIPYEQYF

D: .
size: .
J: TRBJ2-1
V: TRBV27
DNA: TGTGCCAGCAGTAGAGTCGAAACCTCCTCCTACAATGAGCAGTTCTTC
CDR3: CASSRVETSSYNEQFF

D: .
size: few
J: TRBJ2-7
V: TRBV2
DNA: TGTGCCAGCAGAGCAGAGCTTTACGAGCAGTACTTC
CDR3: CASRAELYEQYF

D: .
size: many
J: TRBJ2-3
V: TRBV27
DNA: TGTGCCAGCAGTTTACGGACTCCCCCCGTGGCGCAGTATTTT
CDR3: CASSLRTPPVAQYF

D: .
size: .
J: TRBJ2-1
V: TRBV4-1
DNA: TGCGCCAGCAGCCCTGGAGGGGGGCGGAGTGAGCAGTTCTTC
CDR3: CASSPGGGRSEQFF

D: TRBD2
size: many
J: TRBJ2-7
V: TRBV6-2/TRBV6-3
DNA: TGTGCCAGCAGTTACTCTAGCGGGGGATCCTACGAGCAGTACTTC
CDR3: CASSYSSGGSYEQYF

D: .
size: many
J: TRBJ2-2
V: TRBV12-3/TRBV12-4
DNA: TGTGCCAGCGTACTAGCTGCCGGGGAGCTGTTTTTT
CDR3: CASVLAAGELFF

D: TRBD1
size: .
J: TRBJ2-2
V: TRBV5-1
DNA: TGCGCCAGCAGAAAACGACAGGGGAACCGAGGGGACACCGGGGAGCTGTTTTTT
CDR3: CASRKRQGNRGDTGELFF

D: .
size: .
J: TRBJ2-7
V: TRBV7-2
DNA: TGTGCCAGCGCCTTGCGGGGCGGAAGCTCCTACGAGCAGTACTTC
CDR3: CASALRGGSSYEQYF

D: .
size: many
J: TRBJ1-1
V: TRBV5-1
DNA: TGCGCCAGCAGCTTGTCGGGGAGGGACACTGAAGCTTTCTTT
CDR3: CASSLSGRDTEAFF

D: TRBD2
size: many
J: TRBJ2-3
V: TRBV29-1
DNA: TGCAGCGTTGATACTAGCGGCCAACGTGGTACGCAGTATTTT
CDR3: CSVDTSGQRGTQYF

D: .
size: .
J: TRBJ2-5
V: TRBV6-9
DNA: TGTGCCAGCAGTTACGAAGCGGGGACATCCCAAGAGACCCAGTACTTC
CDR3: CASSYEAGTSQETQYF

D: TRBD2
size: many
J: TRBJ2-1
V: TRBV7-9
DNA: TGTGCCAGCAGCTTAGCGGGAGGGTATGGTGAGCAGTTCTTC
CDR3: CASSLAGGYGEQFF

D: TRBD2
size: .
J: TRBJ2-1
V: TRBV3-1
DNA: TGTGCCAGCAGCCAGCCTCGGACTAGCGGGAGAAATGAGCAGTTCTTC
CDR3: CASSQPRTSGRNEQFF

D: .
size: many
J: TRBJ2-7
V: TRBV11-2
DNA: TGTGCCAGCAGCTTCGCCCACGAGCAGTACTTC
CDR3: CASSFAHEQYF

D: .
size: many
J: TRBJ2-5
V: TRBV7-8
DNA: TGTGCCAGCAGAAGGGACCAAGAGACCCAGTACTTC
CDR3: CASRRDQETQYF

D: .
size: .
J: TRBJ1-1
V: TRBV19
DNA: TGTGCCAGTAGTTATTACATGAACACTGAAGCTTTCTTT
CDR3: CASSYYMNTEAFF

D: TRBD1
size: few
J: TRBJ1-2
V: TRBV27
DNA: TGTGCCAGCAGTTCCATGACAGGGGTGGGTGGCTACACCTTC
CDR3: CASSSMTGVGGYTF

D: .
size: many
J: TRBJ2-1
V: TRBV28
DNA: TGTGCCAGCAGTCAACCGGACTCCTTTGTGGGCTCCTACAATGAGCAGTTCTTC
CDR3: CASSQPDSFVGSYNEQFF

D: .
size: few
J: TRBJ1-5
V: TRBV3-1
DNA: TGTGCCAGCAGCCAAGTCCACGGGGGGCGTCAGCCCCAGCATTTT
CDR3: CASSQVHGGRQPQHF

D: .
size: few
J: TRBJ1-4
V: TRBV3-1
DNA: TGTGCCAGCAGCCCCGGGGGGGGTACAACTAATGAAAAACTGTTTTTT
CDR3: CASSPGGGTTNEKLFF

D: .
size: once
J: TRBJ1-2
V: TRBV4-1
DNA: TGCGCCAGCGGCCAAGGACCCAGAGACTACACCTTC
CDR3: CASGQGPRDYTF

D: TRBD1
size: many
J: TRBJ2-7
V: TRBV6-1
DNA: TGTGCCAGCAGAGACAGGGTGAGCTCCTACGAGCAGTACTTC
CDR3: CASRDRVSSYEQYF

D: TRBD2
size: .
J: TRBJ2-7
V: TRBV29-1
DNA: TGCAGCGCCTCACCTAGCGGGATAGCTAGCGAGCAGTACTTC
CDR3: CSASPSGIASEQYF

D: TRBD1
size: few
J: TRBJ2-3
V: TRBV27
DNA: TGTGCCAGCAGAATCGGACAGGGGTTCCCCCCAGATACGCAGTATTTT
CDR3: CASRIGQGFPPDTQYF